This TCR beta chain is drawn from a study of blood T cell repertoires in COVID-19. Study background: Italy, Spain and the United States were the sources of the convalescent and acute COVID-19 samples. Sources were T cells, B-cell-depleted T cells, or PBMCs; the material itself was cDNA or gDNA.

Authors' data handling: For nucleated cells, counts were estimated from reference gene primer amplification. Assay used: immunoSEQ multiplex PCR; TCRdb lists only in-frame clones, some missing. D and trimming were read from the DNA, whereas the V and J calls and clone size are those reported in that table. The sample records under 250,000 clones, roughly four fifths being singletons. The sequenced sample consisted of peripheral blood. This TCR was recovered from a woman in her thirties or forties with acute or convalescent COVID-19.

CDR3 in DNA: TGTGCCAGCAGCGAATTGGGAGGGACTAGCGGGACGAATGAGCAGTTCTTC. Translating it yields CASSELGGTSGTNEQFF. This chain uses TRBV6-2 or TRBV6-3 with TRBJ2-1; 13 bases fit TRBD2. Trimming cost V 6 bases and J 7 bases; bases outside gene matches: 12. Germline V lookup: CDR1 MNHEY, CDR2 SVGEGT. CDR3 length: 17 amino acids.